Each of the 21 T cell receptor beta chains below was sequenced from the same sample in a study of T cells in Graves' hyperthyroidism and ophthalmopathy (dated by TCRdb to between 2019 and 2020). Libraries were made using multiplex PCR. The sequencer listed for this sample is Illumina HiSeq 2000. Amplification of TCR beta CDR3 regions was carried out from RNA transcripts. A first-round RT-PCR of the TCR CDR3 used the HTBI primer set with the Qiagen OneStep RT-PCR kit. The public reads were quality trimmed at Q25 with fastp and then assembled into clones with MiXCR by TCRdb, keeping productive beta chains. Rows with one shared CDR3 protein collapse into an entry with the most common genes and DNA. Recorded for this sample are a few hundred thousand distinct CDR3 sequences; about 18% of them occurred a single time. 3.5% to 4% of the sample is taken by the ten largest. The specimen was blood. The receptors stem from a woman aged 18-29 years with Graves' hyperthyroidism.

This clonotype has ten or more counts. In nucleotides, the CDR3 is TGTGCCAGCAGTTCCAACCCCCGGATACGACAGGGTAGGGGTCAGCCCCAGCATTTT. It is translated as CASSSNPRIRQGRGQPQHF. This chain links TRBV27 with TRBJ1-5; 7 bases align to TRBD1. The ends lost 4 bases at V and 6 bases at J; junction bases unmatched: 21. The CDR3 spans 19 residues. Germline V gene sequence: CDR1 MNHEY, CDR2 SMNVEV (reference sequence).

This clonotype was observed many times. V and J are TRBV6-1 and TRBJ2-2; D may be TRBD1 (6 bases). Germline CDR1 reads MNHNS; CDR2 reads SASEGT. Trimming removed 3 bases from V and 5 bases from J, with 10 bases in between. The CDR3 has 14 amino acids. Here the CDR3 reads CASSDQGRTGELFF. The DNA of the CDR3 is TGTGCCAGCAGTGACCAGGGGCGAACCGGGGAGCTGTTTTTT.

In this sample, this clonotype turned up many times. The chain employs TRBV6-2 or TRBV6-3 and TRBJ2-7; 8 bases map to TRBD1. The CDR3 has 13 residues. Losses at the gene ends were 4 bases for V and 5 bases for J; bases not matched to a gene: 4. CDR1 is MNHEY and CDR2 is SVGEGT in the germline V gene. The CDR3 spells CASSLDRVDEQYF. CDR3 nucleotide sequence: TGTGCCAGCAGTTTGGACAGGGTCGACGAGCAGTACTTC.

The CDR3 region is CSVGTALAYEQYF. CDR3 DNA sequence: TGCAGCGTCGGGACAGCTTTAGCCTACGAGCAGTACTTC. The chain has TRBV29-1 and TRBJ2-7, with 7 bases matching TRBD1. The CDR3 is 13 amino acids. V lost 6 bases and J lost 2; bases outside the gene matches: 7. Germline CDR1 is SQVTM and CDR2 is ANQGSEA.

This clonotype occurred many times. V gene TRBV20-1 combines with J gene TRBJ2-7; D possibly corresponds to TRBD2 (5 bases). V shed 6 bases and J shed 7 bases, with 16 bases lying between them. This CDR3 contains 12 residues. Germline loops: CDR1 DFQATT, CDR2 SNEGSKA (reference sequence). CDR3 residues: CSAVEGPREQYF. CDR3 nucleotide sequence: TGCAGTGCCGTTGAGGGCCCTCGGGAGCAGTACTTC.

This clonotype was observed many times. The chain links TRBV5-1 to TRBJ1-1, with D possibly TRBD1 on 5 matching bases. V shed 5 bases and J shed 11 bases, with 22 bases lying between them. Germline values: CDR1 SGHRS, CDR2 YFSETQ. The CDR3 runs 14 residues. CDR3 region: CASSSRGFTQGAFF. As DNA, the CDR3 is TGCGCCAGCAGTTCGAGGGGCTTTACTCAAGGGGCTTTCTTT.

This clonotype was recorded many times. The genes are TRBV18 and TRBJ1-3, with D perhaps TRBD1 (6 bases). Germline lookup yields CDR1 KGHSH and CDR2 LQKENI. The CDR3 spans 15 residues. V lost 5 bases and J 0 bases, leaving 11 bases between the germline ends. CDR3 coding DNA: TGTGCCAGCTCAACAGGGCCCTTCTCTGGAAACACCATATATTTT. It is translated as CASSTGPFSGNTIYF.

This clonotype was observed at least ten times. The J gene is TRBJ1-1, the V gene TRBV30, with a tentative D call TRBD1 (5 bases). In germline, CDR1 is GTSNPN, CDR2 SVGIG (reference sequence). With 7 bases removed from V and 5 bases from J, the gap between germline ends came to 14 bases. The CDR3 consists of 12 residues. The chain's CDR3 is CALGTGWTEAFF. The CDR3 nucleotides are TGTGCCTTGGGCACAGGATGGACTGAAGCTTTCTTT. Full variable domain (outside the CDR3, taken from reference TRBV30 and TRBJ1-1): SQTIHQWPATLVQPVGSPLSLECTVEGTSNPNLYWYRQAAGRGLQLLFYSVGIGQISSEVPQNLSASRPQDRQFILSSKKLLLSDSGFYLCALGTGWTEAFFGQGTRLTVV.

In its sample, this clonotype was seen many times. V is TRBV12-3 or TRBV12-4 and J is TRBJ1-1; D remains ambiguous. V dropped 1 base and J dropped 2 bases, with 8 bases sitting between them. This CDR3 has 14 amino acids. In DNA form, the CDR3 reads TGTGCCAGCAGTTTAGGGCACGGAAACACTGAAGCTTTCTTT. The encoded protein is CASSLGHGNTEAFF.

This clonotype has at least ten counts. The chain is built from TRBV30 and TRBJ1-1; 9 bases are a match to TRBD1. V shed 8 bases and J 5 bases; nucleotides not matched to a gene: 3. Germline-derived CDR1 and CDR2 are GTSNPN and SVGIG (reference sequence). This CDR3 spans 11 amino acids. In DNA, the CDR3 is TGTGCCACGGACAGGGGAACTGAAGCTTTCTTT. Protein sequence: CATDRGTEAFF.

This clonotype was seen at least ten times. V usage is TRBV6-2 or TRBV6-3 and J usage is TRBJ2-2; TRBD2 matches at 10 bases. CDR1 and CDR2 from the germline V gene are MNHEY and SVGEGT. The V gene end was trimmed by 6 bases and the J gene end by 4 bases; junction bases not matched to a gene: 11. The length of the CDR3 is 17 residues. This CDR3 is CASSTHSGGLLTGELFF. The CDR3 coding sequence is TGTGCCAGCAGCACACATAGCGGGGGGCTCCTCACCGGGGAGCTGTTTTTT.

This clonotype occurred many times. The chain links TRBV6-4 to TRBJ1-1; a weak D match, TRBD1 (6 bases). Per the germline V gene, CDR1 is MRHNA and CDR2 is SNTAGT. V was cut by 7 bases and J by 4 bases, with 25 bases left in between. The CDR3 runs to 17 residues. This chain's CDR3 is CASTRRGSQFGSTEAFF. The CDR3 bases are TGTGCCAGCACTCGCAGGGGCAGTCAATTCGGAAGCACTGAAGCTTTCTTT.

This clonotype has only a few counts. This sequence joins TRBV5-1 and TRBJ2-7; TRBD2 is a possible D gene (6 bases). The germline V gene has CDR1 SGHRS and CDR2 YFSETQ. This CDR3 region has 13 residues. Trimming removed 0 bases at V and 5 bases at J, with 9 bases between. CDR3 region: CASSLASVNEQYF. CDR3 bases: TGCGCCAGCAGCTTGGCTAGCGTCAACGAGCAGTACTTC.

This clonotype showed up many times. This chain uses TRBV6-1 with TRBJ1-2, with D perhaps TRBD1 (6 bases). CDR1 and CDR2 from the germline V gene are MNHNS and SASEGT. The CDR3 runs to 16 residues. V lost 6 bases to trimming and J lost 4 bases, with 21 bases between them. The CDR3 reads CASSLLLVGASYGYTF. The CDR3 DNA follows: TGTGCCAGCAGCCTTCTACTTGTGGGGGCTAGCTATGGCTACACCTTC.

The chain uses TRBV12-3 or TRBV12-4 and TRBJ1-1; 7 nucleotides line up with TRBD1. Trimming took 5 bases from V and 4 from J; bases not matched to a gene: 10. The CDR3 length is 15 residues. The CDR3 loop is CASSDRTGVGTEAFF. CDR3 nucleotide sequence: TGTGCCAGCAGTGACCGAACAGGGGTTGGCACTGAAGCTTTCTTT.

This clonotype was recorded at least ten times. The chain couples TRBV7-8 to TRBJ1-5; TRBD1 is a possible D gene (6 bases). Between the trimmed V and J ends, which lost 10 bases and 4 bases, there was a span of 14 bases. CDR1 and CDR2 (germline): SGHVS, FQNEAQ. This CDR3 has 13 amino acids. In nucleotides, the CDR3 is TGTGCCACCTCAGAGGGGGGGAATCAGCCCCAGCATTTT. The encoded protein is CATSEGGNQPQHF.

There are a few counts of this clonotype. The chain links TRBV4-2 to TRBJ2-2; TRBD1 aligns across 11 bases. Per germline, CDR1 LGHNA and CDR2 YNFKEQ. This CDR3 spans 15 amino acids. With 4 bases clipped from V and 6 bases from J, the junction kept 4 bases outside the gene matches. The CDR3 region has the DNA TGTGCCAGCAGCCCGGACAGGGGGCGGTCCGGGGAGCTGTTTTTT. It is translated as CASSPDRGRSGELFF.

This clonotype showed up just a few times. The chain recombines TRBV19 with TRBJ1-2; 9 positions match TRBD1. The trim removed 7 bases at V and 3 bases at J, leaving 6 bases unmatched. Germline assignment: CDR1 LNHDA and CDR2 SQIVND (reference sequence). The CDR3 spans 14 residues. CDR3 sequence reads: CASKGQGRDYGYTF. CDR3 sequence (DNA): TGTGCCAGTAAGGGACAGGGTAGGGACTATGGCTACACCTTC. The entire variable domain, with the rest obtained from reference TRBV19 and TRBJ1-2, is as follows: DGGITQSPKYLFRKEGQNVTLSCEQNLNHDAMYWYRQDPGQGLRLIYYSQIVNDFQKGDIAEGYSVSREKKESFPLTVTSAQKNPTAFYLCASKGQGRDYGYTFGSGTRLTVV.

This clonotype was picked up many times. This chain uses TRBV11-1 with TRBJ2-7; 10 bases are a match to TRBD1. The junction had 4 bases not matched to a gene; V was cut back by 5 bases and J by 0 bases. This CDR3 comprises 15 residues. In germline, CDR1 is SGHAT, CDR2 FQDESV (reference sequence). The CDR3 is CASSDRGLGSYEQYF. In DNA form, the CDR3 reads TGTGCCAGCAGCGACAGGGGGCTCGGCTCCTACGAGCAGTACTTC.

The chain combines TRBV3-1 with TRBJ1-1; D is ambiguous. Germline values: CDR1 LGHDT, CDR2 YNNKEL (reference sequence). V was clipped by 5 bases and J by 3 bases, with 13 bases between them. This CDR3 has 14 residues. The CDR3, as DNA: TGTGCCAGCAGCTCGGGGATCCGGGACACTGAAGCTTTCTTT. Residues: CASSSGIRDTEAFF.

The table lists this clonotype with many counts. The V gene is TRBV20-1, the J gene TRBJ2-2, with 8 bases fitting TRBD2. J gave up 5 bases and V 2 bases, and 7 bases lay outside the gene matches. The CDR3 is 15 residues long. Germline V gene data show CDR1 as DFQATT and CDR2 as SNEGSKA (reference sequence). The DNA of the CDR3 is TGCAGTGCTAGATCTCGGGGGGGCAAGACCGGGGAGCTGTTTTTT. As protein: CSARSRGGKTGELFF.